This T cell receptor (beta chain) was profiled in a study of cytomegalovirus exposure and HLA in healthy donors. The PCR was carried out with 60 Vbeta primers and 13 Jbeta primers. Measured with immunoSEQ multiplex PCR; TCRdb has only the in-frame clones, and not every one. The data contain about 180,000 clones, about 80% of them singletons. Trimming left V 7 bases short and J 9 bases short, with 13 bases between. CDR1 WNHNN and CDR2 SYGVQD come from the germline V gene (reference sequence). The CDR3 totals 12 residues. The chain joins TRBV10-1 to TRBJ2-1; D unclear. The sequence came from a middle-aged woman in good health and CMV-seronegative. The sample taken for sequencing was PBMCs. The CDR3 nucleotides read TGCGCCAGCACACCGTGGCGGCGTGAGCAGTTCTTC. This gives the protein CASTPWRREQFF.